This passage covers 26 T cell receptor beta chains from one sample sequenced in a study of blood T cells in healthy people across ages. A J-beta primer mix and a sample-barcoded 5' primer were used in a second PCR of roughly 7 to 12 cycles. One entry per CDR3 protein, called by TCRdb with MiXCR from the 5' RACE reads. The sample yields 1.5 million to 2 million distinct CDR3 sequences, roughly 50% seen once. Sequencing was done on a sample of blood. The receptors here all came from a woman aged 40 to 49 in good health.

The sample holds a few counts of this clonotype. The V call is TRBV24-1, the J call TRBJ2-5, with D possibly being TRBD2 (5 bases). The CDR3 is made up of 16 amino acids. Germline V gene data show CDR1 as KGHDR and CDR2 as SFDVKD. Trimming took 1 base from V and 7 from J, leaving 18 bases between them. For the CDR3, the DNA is TGTGCCACCAGTGATTTAGGAGGCACTCGAGAATCGACCCAGTACTTC. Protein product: CATSDLGGTRESTQYF.

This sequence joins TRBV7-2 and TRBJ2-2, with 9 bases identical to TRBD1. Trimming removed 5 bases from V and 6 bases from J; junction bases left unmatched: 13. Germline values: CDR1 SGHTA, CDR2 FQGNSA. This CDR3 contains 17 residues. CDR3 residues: CASSPETGTGYPGELFF. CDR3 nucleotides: TGTGCCAGCAGCCCTGAAACGGGGACAGGGTACCCCGGGGAGCTGTTTTTT.

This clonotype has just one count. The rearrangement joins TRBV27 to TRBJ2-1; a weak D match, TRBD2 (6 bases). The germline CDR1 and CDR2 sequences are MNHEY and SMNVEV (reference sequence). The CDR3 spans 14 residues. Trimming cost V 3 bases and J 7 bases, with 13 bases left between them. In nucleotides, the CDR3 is TGTGCCAGCAGTTTCGCGGGGTTGGGGAATGAGCAGTTCTTC. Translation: CASSFAGLGNEQFF.

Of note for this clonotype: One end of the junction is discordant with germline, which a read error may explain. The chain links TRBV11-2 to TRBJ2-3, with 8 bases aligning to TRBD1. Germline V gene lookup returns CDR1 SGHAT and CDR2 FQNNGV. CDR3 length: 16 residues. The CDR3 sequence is CASSSSRTGSTDTRYF. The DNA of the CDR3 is TGTGCCAGCAGCTCGTCCAGGACAGGGAGCACAGATACGCGGTATTTT. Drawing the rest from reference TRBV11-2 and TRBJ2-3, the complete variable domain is EAGVAQSPRYKIIEKRQSVAFWCNPISGHATLYWYQQILGQGPKLLIQFQNNGVVDDSQLPKDRFSAERLKGVDSTLKIQPAKLEDSAVYLCASSSSRTGSTDTRYFGPGTRLTVL.

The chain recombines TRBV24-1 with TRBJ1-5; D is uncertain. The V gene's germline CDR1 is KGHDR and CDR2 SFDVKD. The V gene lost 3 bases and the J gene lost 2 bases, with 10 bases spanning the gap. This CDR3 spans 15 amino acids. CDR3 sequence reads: CATSDGGSGNQPQHF. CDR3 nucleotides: TGTGCCACCAGTGATGGAGGGTCTGGCAATCAGCCCCAGCATTTT.

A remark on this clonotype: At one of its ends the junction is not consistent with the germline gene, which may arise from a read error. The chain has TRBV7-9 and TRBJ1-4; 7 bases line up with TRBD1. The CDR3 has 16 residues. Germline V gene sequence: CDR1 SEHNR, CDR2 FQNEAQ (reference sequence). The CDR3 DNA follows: TGTGTCAGCAGCCCCTTTTCCTCAGGGGGTAATGAAAAACTGTTTTTT. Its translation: CVSSPFSSGGNEKLFF.

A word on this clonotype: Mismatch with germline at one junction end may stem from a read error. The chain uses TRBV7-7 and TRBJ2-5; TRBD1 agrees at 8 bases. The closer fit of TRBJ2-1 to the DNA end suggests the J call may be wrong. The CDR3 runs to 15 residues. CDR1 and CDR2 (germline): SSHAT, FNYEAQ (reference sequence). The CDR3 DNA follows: TGTGCTAGCAGCTCTGACAGGGGTCCCCAAGAGACCCAGTTCTTC. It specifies CASSSDRGPQETQFF.

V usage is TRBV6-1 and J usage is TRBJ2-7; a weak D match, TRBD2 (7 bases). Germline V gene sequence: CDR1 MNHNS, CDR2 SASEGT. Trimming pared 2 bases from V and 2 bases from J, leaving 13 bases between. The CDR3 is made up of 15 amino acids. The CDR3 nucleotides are TGTGCCAGCAGTGAATGGGCGGGGGCCGCCTACGAGCAGTACTTC. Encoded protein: CASSEWAGAAYEQYF.

In DNA form, the CDR3 reads TGTGCCAGCAGTTTATACGCAGGGGGCCTAGACATTCAGTACTTC. It encodes CASSLYAGGLDIQYF. The chain is built from TRBV28 and TRBJ2-5, with 8 nucleotides matching TRBD1. TRBJ2-4 explains the end of the DNA better; the J call may be wrong. This CDR3 region has 15 residues. Germline V CDR1 and CDR2: MDHEN, SYDVKM.

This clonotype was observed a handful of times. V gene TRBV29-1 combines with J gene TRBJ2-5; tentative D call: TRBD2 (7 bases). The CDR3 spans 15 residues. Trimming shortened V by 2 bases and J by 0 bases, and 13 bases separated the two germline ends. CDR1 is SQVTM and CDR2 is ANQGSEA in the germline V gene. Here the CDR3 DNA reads TGCAGCGTTGAACGGGGGGCGGGGTACCAAGAGACCCAGTACTTC. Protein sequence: CSVERGAGYQETQYF.

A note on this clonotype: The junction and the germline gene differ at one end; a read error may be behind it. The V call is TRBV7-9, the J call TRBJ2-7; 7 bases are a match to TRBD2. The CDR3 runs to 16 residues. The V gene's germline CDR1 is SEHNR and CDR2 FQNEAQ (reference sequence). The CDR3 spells CASSSLGGFSSYEQYF. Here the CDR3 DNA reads TGTGCCAGCAGCTCCCTGGGGGGGTTTTCGTCCTACGAGCAGTACTTT.

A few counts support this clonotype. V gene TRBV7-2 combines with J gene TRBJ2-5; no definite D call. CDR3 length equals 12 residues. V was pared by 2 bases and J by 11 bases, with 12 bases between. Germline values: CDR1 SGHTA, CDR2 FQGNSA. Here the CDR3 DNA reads TGTGCCAGCAGCTTAAAGGATGGTGAGCAGTACTTC. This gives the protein CASSLKDGEQYF.

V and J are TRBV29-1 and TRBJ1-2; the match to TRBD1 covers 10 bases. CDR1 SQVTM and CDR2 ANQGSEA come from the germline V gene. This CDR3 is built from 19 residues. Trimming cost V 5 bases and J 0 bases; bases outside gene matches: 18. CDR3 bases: TGCAGCGTTTTAGGTCTCGGGACAGGGGATCCCTTAGCTAACTATGGCTACACCTTC. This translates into CSVLGLGTGDPLANYGYTF.

The CDR3 region is CASSFRPVIGETQYF. The CDR3 DNA sequence: TGTGCCAGCAGCTTTCGCCCAGTGATTGGGGAGACCCAGTACTTC. V gene TRBV7-9 combines with J gene TRBJ2-5, with unresolved D. This CDR3 contains 15 residues. Germline V lookup: CDR1 SEHNR, CDR2 FQNEAQ (reference sequence). Trimming removed 3 bases at V and 5 bases at J, with 16 bases between.

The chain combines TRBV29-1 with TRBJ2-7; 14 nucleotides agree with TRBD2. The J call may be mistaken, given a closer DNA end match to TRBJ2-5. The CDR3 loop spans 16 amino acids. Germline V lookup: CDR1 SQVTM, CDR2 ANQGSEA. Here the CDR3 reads CSVDGTSGGSRVTQYF. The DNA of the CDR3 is TGCAGCGTAGACGGGACTAGCGGGGGCAGTCGGGTGACCCAGTACTTC.

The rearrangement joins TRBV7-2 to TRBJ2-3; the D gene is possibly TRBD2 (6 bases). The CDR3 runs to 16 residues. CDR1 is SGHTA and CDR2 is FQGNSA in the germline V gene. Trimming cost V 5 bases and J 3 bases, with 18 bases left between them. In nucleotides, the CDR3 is TGTGCCAGCAGCCCACAAGGGGAGGTAGTTACAGATACGCAGTATTTT. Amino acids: CASSPQGEVVTDTQYF.

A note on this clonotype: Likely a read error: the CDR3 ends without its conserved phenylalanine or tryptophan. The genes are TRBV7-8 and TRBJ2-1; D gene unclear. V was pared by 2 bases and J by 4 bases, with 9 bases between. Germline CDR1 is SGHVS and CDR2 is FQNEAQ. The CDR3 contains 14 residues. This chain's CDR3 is CASSLIQSYNEQFV. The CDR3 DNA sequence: TGTGCCAGCAGCTTAATCCAGTCATACAATGAGCAGTTCGTC.

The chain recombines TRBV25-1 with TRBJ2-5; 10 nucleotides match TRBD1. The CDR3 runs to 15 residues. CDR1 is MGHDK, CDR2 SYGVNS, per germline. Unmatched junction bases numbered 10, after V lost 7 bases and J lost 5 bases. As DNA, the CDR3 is TGTGCCAGCATTGCCGGGACAGGGGTGTGGGAGACCCAGTACTTC. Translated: CASIAGTGVWETQYF.

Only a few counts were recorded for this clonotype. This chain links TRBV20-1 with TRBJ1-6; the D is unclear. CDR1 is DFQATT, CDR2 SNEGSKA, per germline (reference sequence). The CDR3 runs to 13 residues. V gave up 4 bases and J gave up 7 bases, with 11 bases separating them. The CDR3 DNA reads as TGCAGTGCTATTGGAGATTGGAATTCACCCCTCCACTTT. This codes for CSAIGDWNSPLHF.

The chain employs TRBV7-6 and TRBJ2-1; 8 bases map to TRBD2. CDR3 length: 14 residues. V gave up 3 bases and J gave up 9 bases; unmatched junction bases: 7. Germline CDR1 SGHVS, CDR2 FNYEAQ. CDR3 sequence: CASSFSRGGAEQFF. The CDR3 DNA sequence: TGTGCCAGCAGCTTTTCCCGGGGGGGCGCTGAGCAGTTCTTC.

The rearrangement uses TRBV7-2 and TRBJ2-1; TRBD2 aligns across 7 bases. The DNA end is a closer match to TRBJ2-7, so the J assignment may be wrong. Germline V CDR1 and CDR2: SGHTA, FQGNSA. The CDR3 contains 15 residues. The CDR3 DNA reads TGTGCCGTTCAGTCAGCGGGGTACTCCTACAATGAGCAGTACTTC. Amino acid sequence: CAVQSAGYSYNEQYF.

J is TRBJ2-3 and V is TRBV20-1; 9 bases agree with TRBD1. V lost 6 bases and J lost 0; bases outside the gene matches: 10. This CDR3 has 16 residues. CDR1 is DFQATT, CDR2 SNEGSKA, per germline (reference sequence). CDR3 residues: CSAWDRANPSTDTQYF. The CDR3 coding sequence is TGCAGTGCCTGGGACAGGGCAAACCCTAGCACAGATACGCAGTATTTT.

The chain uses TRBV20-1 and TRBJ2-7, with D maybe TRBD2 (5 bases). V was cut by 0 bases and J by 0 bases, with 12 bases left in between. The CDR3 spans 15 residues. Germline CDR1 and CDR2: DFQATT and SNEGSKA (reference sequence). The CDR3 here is CSARDPATSSYEQYF. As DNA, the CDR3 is TGCAGTGCTAGAGATCCGGCCACTAGCTCCTACGAGCAGTACTTC.

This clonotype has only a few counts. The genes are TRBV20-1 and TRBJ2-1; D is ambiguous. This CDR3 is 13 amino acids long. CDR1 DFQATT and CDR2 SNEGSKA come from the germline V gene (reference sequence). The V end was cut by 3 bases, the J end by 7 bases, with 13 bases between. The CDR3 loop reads CSASDGIGNEQFF. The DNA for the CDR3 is TGCAGTGCTAGTGACGGTATTGGGAATGAGCAGTTCTTC.

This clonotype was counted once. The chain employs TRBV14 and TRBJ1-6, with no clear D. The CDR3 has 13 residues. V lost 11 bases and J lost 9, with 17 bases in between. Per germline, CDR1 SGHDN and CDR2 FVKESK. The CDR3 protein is CAGNPKGSSPLHF. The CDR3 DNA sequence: TGTGCCGGCAACCCCAAGGGATCTTCACCCCTCCACTTT.

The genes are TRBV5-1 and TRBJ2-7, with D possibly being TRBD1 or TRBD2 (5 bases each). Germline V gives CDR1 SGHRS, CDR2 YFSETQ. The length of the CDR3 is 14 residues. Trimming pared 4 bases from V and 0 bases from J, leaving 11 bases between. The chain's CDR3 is CASSTRDGSYEQYF. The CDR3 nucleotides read TGCGCCAGCAGCACCCGGGACGGCTCCTACGAGCAGTACTTC.